The clone carrying this TCR beta chain was detected only a few times. Each cDNA got a UMI-containing oligo ligated at its 3' end. First-round PCR used 3 to 4 cycles and beta primers RC1.1 and RC1.2 covering TRBC1 and TRBC2. TCRdb called the UMI-ligation and nested PCR reads again in MiXCR, with one record for every CDR3 protein. The sample has approximately 57,000 distinct CDR3 sequences; 9% to 15% are singletons. The data originate from a study of quantifying T cell responses using KT2 cells. Study information: Reverse transcription used primers in the TCR alpha and beta constant regions. Estimated efficiency of the T4 ligation step was above 8% under optimum conditions.

The sample is PBMC spiked with counted cells of clone KT2. KT2 cells were mixed with fixed PBMC numbers at varying ratios. This CDR3 has 17 residues. Germline CDR1 and CDR2: KGHSH and LQKENI. V shed 0 bases and J shed 4 bases, with 13 bases lying between them. Material for sequencing was PBMCs spiked with cells of the T cell clone KT2. The receptor comes from a human donor. The chain has TRBV18 and TRBJ1-6; the D is unclear. As DNA, the CDR3 is TGTGCCAGCTCACCACCGAGGAGTGGAATATATAATTCACCCCTCCACTTT. Amino acids: CASSPPRSGIYNSPLHF.